The TCR beta chain described here comes from a study of cytomegalovirus exposure and HLA in healthy donors. Study-level results: Reportedly, TCR beta sequences accurately predicted HLA-A and HLA-B alleles in most subjects.

A few counts support this clone. The target antigen is unknown. At one boundary the junction diverges from the germline segment, which might be a read error. CDR3 length: 13 residues. The germline CDR1 and CDR2 sequences are MNHNS and SASEGT. A multiplex PCR was run with 60 Vbeta primers and 13 Jbeta primers. Libraries were prepared by immunoSEQ multiplex PCR; TCRdb keeps only in-frame clonotypes and omits some of them. Of 150,000 to 200,000 clones detected, over 60% appear once; the ten largest clones hold 1.5%. The chain has TRBV6-1 and TRBJ1-5; maybe TRBD1 (6 bases). Sequenced material: PBMCs. This clonotype was sampled from a girl aged 10 to 17 in good health and CMV-seronegative. CDR3 DNA: TGTGCCAGCAGTGGGAGTACAGGGAGAGTCTTGGGTTTT. Encoded protein: CASSGSTGRVLGF.